Listed below are T cell receptor beta chains from one sample, sequenced in a study of PD-L1 blockade in urothelial cancer. The data were produced by immunoSEQ multiplex PCR, yet TCRdb's version contains in-frame clones alone and is incomplete. In the table there are approximately 38,000 clones, approximately 86% of which are singletons. The source material was PBMCs, sampled around atezolizumab (anti-PD-L1) treatment. These receptors all stem from a man between 60 and 75 years old with urothelial cancer. Both conserved end residues are part of each CDR3. The D gene is left open where the match is weak. Not every row has a clone size; where given, it reads once, few, many or a size class.

CDR3 DNA | CDR3 protein | V gene | clone size | D gene | J gene
TGTGCCAGCAGCCTCACGTCCAACTCCATGACAGGGGAAAGTGTAAACATTCAGTACTTC | CASSLTSNSMTGESVNIQYF | TRBV9 | NA | TRBD1 | TRBJ2-4
TGTGCGTTTGGGAGGGGTTTGTCTCTGTCGATAACCGGGGAGCTGTTTTTT | CAFGRGLSLSITGELFF | TRBV30 | few | TRBD2 | TRBJ2-2
TGTGCCAGCAGCAGGACAGGGTTGCAGCCCCAGCATTTT | CASSRTGLQPQHF | TRBV5-5 | NA | TRBD1 | TRBJ1-5
TGTGCCAGCAGCTCGGGACAGTCGAACACTGAAGCTTTCTTT | CASSSGQSNTEAFF | TRBV5-4 | NA | TRBD1 | TRBJ1-1
TGTGCCAGTACCAACCTGGGGTCCGATTTCCCTCTCGGGAAAGGCTACACCTTC | CASTNLGSDFPLGKGYTF | TRBV19 | NA | NA | TRBJ1-2
TGCGCCAGCAGGACAGGAGATACTAACTATGGCTACACCTTC | CASRTGDTNYGYTF | TRBV5-1 | NA | NA | TRBJ1-2
TGCGCCAGCAGCTTCCGGGACAGGGGACATCAGCCCCAGCATTTT | CASSFRDRGHQPQHF | TRBV5-1 | NA | TRBD1 | TRBJ1-5
TGTGCCAGCAGTGAGCGGGAGGCTAAAGATACGCAGTATTTT | CASSEREAKDTQYF | TRBV6-1 | NA | TRBD2 | TRBJ2-3
TGTGCCAGCAGCTCCCGAGGCAGGGATGGCTACACCTTC | CASSSRGRDGYTF | TRBV4-2 | NA | NA | TRBJ1-2
TGTGCCAGCAGCTTGAGACAAGGGGGTTTGGATGAGCAGTTCTTC | CASSLRQGGLDEQFF | TRBV11-3 | NA | NA | TRBJ2-1
TGTGCCAGCAGCGTACGCCAGGACTATTACGAGCAGTACTTC | CASSVRQDYYEQYF | TRBV9 | NA | NA | TRBJ2-7
TGTGCCAGCAGCTTAATGGGCCAAACCACTAGAGCTTTCTTT | CASSLMGQTTRAFF | TRBV7-9 | NA | NA | TRBJ1-1
TGTGCCAGCAGTTACTCTGCCGGGATTCAAGAGACCCAGTACTTC | CASSYSAGIQETQYF | TRBV6-6 | NA | NA | TRBJ2-5
TGTGCCAGTAGTACTCGACAGGGCGGGGATGGCTACACCTTC | CASSTRQGGDGYTF | TRBV19 | NA | TRBD1 | TRBJ1-2
TGTGCCAGCAGCTCTGTGACAGGGAATCTCAATGAGCAGTTCTTC | CASSSVTGNLNEQFF | TRBV7-9 | once | TRBD1 | TRBJ2-1
TGTGCCAGCAGCTTACGGGAAAGACTTGTCGGGGGGCCGGGAGAGACCCAGTACTTC | CASSLRERLVGGPGETQYF | TRBV7-9 | NA | NA | TRBJ2-5
TGTGCCAGCACCGAGAACTACTACGAGCAGTACTTC | CASTENYYEQYF | TRBV25-1 | NA | NA | TRBJ2-7
TGTGCCAGCTCACCGGGGACTAGCGGGGGATACGAGCAGTACTTC | CASSPGTSGGYEQYF | TRBV18 | NA | TRBD2 | TRBJ2-7
TGTGCCAGCACCCCCGGTTCCGAGCAGTACTTC | CASTPGSEQYF | TRBV7-9 | NA | NA | TRBJ2-7
TGTGCCAGCAGCTGGGCTAGCGGGAGGGTTAGCACAGATACGCAGTATTTT | CASSWASGRVSTDTQYF | TRBV5-6 | NA | TRBD2 | TRBJ2-3
TGCGCCAGCAGCCCAAGAGGCTACACCACAGGGCTACAAGAGACCCAGTACTTC | CASSPRGYTTGLQETQYF | TRBV4-3 | NA | NA | TRBJ2-5
TGTGCCAGCACCCCGGACGGGGTACGAGGTGGCTACACCTTC | CASTPDGVRGGYTF | TRBV6-5 | NA | NA | TRBJ1-2
TGTGCCAGCAGCTGGGACAGTTTCACAGATACGCAGTATTTT | CASSWDSFTDTQYF | TRBV5-8 | NA | TRBD1 | TRBJ2-3
TGTGCTAGTGGTCAAGCGAACACTGAAGCTTTCTTT | CASGQANTEAFF | TRBV12-5 | NA | NA | TRBJ1-1
TGTGCCAGCCTTAGCTCCTACGAGCAGTACTTC | CASLSSYEQYF | TRBV10-3 | NA | NA | TRBJ2-7
TGTGCCAGCAGCTCTAAGGGCGGGGGCGTTGCAGATACGCAGTATTTT | CASSSKGGGVADTQYF | TRBV5-4 | few | NA | TRBJ2-3
TGCGCCAGCAGCTTCCGGGACAGGGTCTTTGGCTACACCTTC | CASSFRDRVFGYTF | TRBV5-1 | NA | TRBD1 | TRBJ1-2
TGTGCCAGCAAATCATCAGGGAAAGGTAGCAATGAGCAGTTCTTC | CASKSSGKGSNEQFF | TRBV6-1 | NA | NA | TRBJ2-1
TGTGCCAGCAGTCCAGCCGGGACAGGGGCAACTAATGAAAAACTGTTTTTT | CASSPAGTGATNEKLFF | TRBV25-1 | NA | TRBD1 | TRBJ1-4
TGTGCCAGCAGCTACGCGGGACTAGCGGGAGTAAATGAGCAGTTCTTC | CASSYAGLAGVNEQFF | TRBV7-2 | NA | TRBD2 | TRBJ2-1
TGCGCCAGCAGCTTGGACCTTACAGGTCTGTACGATGAGCAGTTCTTC | CASSLDLTGLYDEQFF | TRBV5-1 | NA | NA | TRBJ2-1
TGTGCCAGCAGTCCTCAACCTTTCCGGGAACAACTGTTTTTT | CASSPQPFREQLFF | TRBV27 | NA | NA | TRBJ1-4
TGTGCCAGCAGCTTGCCCGGGAGCGGGAAGACCCAGTACTTC | CASSLPGSGKTQYF | TRBV5-4 | NA | TRBD2 | TRBJ2-5
TGCAGCGTTGAAGTAGGGAGGTTGGACTATGGCTACACCTTC | CSVEVGRLDYGYTF | TRBV29-1 | few | NA | TRBJ1-2
TGCGCCAGCAGCTTGAACACGAACACTGAAGCTTTCTTT | CASSLNTNTEAFF | TRBV5-1 | NA | NA | TRBJ1-1
TGCGCCAGCACCCTAGCGGGAGTCCACAATGAGCAGTTCTTC | CASTLAGVHNEQFF | TRBV5-1 | NA | TRBD2 | TRBJ2-1
TGTGCCAGCAGCGGACAGACCAATTCACCCCTCCACTTT | CASSGQTNSPLHF | TRBV7-9 | NA | NA | TRBJ1-6
TGCGCCAGCAGTCCTAACAGGTTTGCCTACGAGCAGTACTTC | CASSPNRFAYEQYF | TRBV4-1 | NA | NA | TRBJ2-7
TGTGCCAGCTCACCGACTGTTACCTACGAGCAGTACTTC | CASSPTVTYEQYF | TRBV18 | NA | NA | TRBJ2-7
TGTGCCAGCAGTTCAGGGAGTGGAGGGGCCTATGGCTACACCTTC | CASSSGSGGAYGYTF | TRBV5-4 | NA | NA | TRBJ1-2
TGTGCCAGCAACCCTAGCGGGGGGGACAATGAGCAGTTCTTC | CASNPSGGDNEQFF | TRBV11-2 | NA | TRBD2 | TRBJ2-1
TGTGCCTGGAGTGTACAGGGATTGGAGACCCAGTACTTC | CAWSVQGLETQYF | TRBV30 | NA | NA | TRBJ2-5
TGTGCCAGTAGTTCGAATGGTGGCAGGGACTACGAGCAGTACTTC | CASSSNGGRDYEQYF | TRBV19 | NA | NA | TRBJ2-7
TGTGCCAGTAGTATTAGTGTTACCGGGGAGCTGTTTTTT | CASSISVTGELFF | TRBV19 | NA | NA | TRBJ2-2
TGTGCCAGCAGCCCTTTTAGCGGGAGTTACGAGCAGTACTTC | CASSPFSGSYEQYF | TRBV14 | NA | TRBD2 | TRBJ2-7
TGTGCCAGCAGCTCTCCAAGGACAGGCAGCAATCAGCCCCAGCATTTT | CASSSPRTGSNQPQHF | TRBV7-2 | NA | TRBD1 | TRBJ1-5
TGCGCCAGCAGCCAAGATTATTCGGGTTATGGCTACACCTTC | CASSQDYSGYGYTF | TRBV4-3 | NA | NA | TRBJ1-2
TGTGCCAGCAGCTGGACGGACGGGGCCTACGAGCAGTACTTC | CASSWTDGAYEQYF | TRBV7-6 | NA | NA | TRBJ2-7
TGTGCCTGGAGTGGACAGGGGGCGGCCACGAGAGGCTACACCTTC | CAWSGQGAATRGYTF | TRBV30 | once | TRBD1 | TRBJ1-2
TGTGCCAGCAGCTCCGCTAGCGGGGCGATCACAGATACGCAGTATTTT | CASSSASGAITDTQYF | TRBV7-2 | NA | TRBD2 | TRBJ2-3
TGTGCCTTGACTAGCCAATCGGGGAATGAGCAGTTCTTC | CALTSQSGNEQFF | TRBV30 | NA | TRBD2 | TRBJ2-1
TGTGCCAGCAGCTCCTGGACTAGCGGGAAATTCCATGAGCAGTTCTTC | CASSSWTSGKFHEQFF | TRBV9 | NA | TRBD2 | TRBJ2-1
TGTGCCAGCAGCAAGGATCCCGGGACTCCCAACACCGGGGAGCTGTTTTTT | CASSKDPGTPNTGELFF | TRBV7-9 | NA | NA | TRBJ2-2
TGCGCCAGCACAACCCCCCCAGGGTACACCATATATTTT | CASTTPPGYTIYF | TRBV10-2 | NA | NA | TRBJ1-3
TGCGCCAGCAGCCGGGGACAGGGGAACGCTAATTCACCCCTCCACTTT | CASSRGQGNANSPLHF | TRBV5-1 | NA | TRBD1 | TRBJ1-6
TGTGCCAGCAGCTGCGACAGGGGGCTTGATGGCTACACCTTC | CASSCDRGLDGYTF | TRBV12-1 | few | NA | TRBJ1-2